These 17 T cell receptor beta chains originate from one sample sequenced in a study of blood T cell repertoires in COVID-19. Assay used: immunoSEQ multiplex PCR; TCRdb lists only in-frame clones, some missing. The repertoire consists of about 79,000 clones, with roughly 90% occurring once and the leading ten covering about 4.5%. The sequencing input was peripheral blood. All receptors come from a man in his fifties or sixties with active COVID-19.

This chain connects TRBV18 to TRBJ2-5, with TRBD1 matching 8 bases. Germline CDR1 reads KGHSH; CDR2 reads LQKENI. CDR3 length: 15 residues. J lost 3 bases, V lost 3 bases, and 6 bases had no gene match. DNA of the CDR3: TGTGCCAGCTCACCGCCAAACAGGGGGGAAGAGACCCAGTACTTC. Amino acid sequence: CASSPPNRGEETQYF.

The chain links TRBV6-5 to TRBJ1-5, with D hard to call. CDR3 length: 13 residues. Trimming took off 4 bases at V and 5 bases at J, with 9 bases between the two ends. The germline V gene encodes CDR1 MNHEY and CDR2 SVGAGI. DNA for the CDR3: TGTGCCAGCAGTTCCTCCCCCGATCAGCCCCAGCATTTT. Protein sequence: CASSSSPDQPQHF.

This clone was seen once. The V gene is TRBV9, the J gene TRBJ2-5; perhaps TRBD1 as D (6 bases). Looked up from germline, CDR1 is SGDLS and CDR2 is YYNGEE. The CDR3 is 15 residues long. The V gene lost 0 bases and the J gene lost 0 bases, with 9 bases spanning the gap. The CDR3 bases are TGTGCCAGCAGCGTAGATGGACAGTACCAAGAGACCCAGTACTTC. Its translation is CASSVDGQYQETQYF.

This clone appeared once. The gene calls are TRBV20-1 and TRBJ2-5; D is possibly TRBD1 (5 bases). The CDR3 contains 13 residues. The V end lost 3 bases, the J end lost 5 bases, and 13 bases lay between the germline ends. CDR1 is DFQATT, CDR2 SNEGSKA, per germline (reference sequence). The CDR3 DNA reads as TGCAGTGCTAGTCTTGGACAAGAGGAGACCCAGTACTTC. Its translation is CSASLGQEETQYF.

In DNA form, the CDR3 reads TGTGCCTGGAGGGCCGGGACAGGGAACTACGAGCAGTACTTC. Translating it yields CAWRAGTGNYEQYF. V gene TRBV30 combines with J gene TRBJ2-7; 9 bases map to TRBD1. Germline values: CDR1 GTSNPN, CDR2 SVGIG (reference sequence). Trimming at V came to 3 bases and at J to 3 bases, leaving 6 bases not matched to a gene. The CDR3 sequence is 14 residues long.

CDR3 sequence reads: CASSSQGNSNQPQHF. The DNA for the CDR3 is TGTGCCAGCAGTTCTCAGGGGAATAGCAATCAGCCCCAGCATTTT. The chain has TRBV27 and TRBJ1-5, with a weak D call TRBD1 (6 bases). Looked up from germline, CDR1 is MNHEY and CDR2 is SMNVEV (reference sequence). This CDR3 region has 15 residues. Trimming pared 4 bases from V and 0 bases from J, leaving 10 bases between.

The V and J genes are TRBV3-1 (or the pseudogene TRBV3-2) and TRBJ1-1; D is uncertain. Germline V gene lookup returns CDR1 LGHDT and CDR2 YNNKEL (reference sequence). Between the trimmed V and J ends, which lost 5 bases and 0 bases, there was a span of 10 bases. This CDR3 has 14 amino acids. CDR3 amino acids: CASSSGIMNTEAFF. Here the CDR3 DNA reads TGTGCCAGCAGCTCGGGGATTATGAACACTGAAGCTTTCTTT.

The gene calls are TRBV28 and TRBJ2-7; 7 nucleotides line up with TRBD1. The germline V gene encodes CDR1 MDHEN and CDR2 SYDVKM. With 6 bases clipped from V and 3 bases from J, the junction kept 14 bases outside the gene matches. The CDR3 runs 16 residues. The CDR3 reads CASRHRDRKKIYEQYF. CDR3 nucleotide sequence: TGTGCCAGCAGGCATAGGGACAGAAAGAAGATCTACGAGCAGTACTTC.

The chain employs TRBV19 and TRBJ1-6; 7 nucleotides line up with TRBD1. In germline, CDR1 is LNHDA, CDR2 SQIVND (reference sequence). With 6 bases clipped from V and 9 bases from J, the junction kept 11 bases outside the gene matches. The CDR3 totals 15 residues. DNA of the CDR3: TGTGCCAGTAGAGTGACAGGGAGTGGCATTTCACCCCTCCACTTT. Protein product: CASRVTGSGISPLHF. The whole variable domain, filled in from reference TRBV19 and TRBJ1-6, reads DGGITQSPKYLFRKEGQNVTLSCEQNLNHDAMYWYRQDPGQGLRLIYYSQIVNDFQKGDIAEGYSVSREKKESFPLTVTSAQKNPTAFYLCASRVTGSGISPLHFGNGTRLTVT.

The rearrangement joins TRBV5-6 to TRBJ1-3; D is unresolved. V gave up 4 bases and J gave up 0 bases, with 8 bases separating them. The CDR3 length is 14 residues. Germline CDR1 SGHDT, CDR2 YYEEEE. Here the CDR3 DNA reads TGTGCCAGCAGCGCTATTAGCTCTGGAAACACCATATATTTT. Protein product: CASSAISSGNTIYF. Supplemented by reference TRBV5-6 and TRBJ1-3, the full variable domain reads DAGVTQSPTHLIKTRGQQVTLRCSPKSGHDTVSWYQQALGQGPQFIFQYYEEEERQRGNFPDRFSGHQFPNYSSELNVNALLLGDSALYLCASSAISSGNTIYFGEGSWLTVV.

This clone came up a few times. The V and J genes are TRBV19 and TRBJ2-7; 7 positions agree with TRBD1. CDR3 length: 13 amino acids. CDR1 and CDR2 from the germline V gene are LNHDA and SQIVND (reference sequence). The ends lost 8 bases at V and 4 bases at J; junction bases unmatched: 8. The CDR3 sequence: CASQSRDSYEQYF. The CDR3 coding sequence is TGTGCCAGTCAGTCCCGGGACAGTTACGAGCAGTACTTC.

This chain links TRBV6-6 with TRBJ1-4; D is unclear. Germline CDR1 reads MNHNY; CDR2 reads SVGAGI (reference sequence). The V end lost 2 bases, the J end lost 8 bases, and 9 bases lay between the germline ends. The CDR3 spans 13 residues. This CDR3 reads CASSYELREKLFF. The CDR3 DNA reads TGTGCCAGCAGTTACGAGTTGAGGGAAAAACTGTTTTTT.

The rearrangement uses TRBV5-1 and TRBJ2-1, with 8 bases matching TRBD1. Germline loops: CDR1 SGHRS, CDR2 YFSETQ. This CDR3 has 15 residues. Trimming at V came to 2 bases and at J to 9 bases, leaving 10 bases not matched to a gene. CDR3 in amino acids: CASSLDRGSSAEQFF. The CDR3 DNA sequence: TGCGCCAGCAGCTTAGACAGGGGATCCTCCGCTGAGCAGTTCTTC.

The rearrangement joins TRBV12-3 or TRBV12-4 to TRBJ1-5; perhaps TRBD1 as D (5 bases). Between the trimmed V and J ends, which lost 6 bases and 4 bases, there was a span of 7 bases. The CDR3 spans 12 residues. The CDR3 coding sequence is TGTGCCAGCAGCGACAGAAATCAGCCCCAGCATTTT. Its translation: CASSDRNQPQHF.

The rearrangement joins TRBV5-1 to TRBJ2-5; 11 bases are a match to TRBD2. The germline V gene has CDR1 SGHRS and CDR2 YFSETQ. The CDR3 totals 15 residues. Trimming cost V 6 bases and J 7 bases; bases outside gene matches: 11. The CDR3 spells CASTLTSGKGSTQYF. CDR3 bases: TGCGCCAGCACCCTGACTAGCGGGAAAGGCTCGACCCAGTACTTC.

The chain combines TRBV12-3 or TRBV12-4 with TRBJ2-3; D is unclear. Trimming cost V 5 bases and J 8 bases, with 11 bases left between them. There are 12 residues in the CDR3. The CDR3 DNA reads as TGTGCCAGCAGTGAGAGCCGGAGTACGCAGTATTTT. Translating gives CASSESRSTQYF.

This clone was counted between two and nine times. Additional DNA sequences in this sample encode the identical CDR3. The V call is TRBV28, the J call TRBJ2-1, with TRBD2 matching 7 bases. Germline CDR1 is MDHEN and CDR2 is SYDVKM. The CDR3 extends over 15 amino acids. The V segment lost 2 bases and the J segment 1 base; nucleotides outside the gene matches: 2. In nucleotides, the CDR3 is TGTGCCAGCAGTTTAGGCGGGAGTTCCTACAATGAGCAGTTCTTC. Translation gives CASSLGGSSYNEQFF.